This T cell receptor (beta chain) was captured by sequencing in a study of radiation and T cells in renal cell carcinoma. Notes on the study in general: No pretreatment tumor biopsies were available for baseline clonotypes. From baseline, blood top tumor clonotypes peaked at 2 weeks post-radiation.

This clone was recorded once. Antigen specificity is unknown. Trimming removed 5 bases at V and 6 bases at J, with 8 bases between. CDR3 length equals 12 residues. Germline CDR1 is MGHDK and CDR2 is SYGVNS. Stated time point: baseline pretreatment blood. Stated treatment: 15 Gy SBRT to primary tumor, nephrectomy 4 weeks later. Blood was sampled at baseline, 2 weeks and 4 weeks after SBRT. The patient's renal cell carcinoma had clear cell pathology. Assay: immunoSEQ multiplex PCR; the TCRdb copy retains only in-frame clones and omits some. This sample has about 49,000 clones, with roughly 80% found just once.

The clonotype was recovered from a woman in her sixties or seventies with renal cell carcinoma. The sequences come from blood, collected from a patient whose treatment included radiotherapy and nephrectomy. The rearrangement uses TRBV25-1 and TRBJ1-5, with D possibly being TRBD1 (6 bases). The CDR3 coding sequence is TGTGCCAGCAGTACAGGGCTTCAGCCCCAGCATTTT. Protein: CASSTGLQPQHF. Combining the CDR3 with reference TRBV25-1 and TRBJ1-5 gives the whole variable domain EADIYQTPRYLVIGTGKKITLECSQTMGHDKMYWYQQDPGMELHLIHYSYGVNSTEKGDLSSESTVSRIRTEHFPLTLESARPSHTSQYLCASSTGLQPQHFGDGTRLSIL.